Presented here are 6 T cell receptor beta chains from one specimen sequenced in a study of metastatic and nonmetastatic thyroid tumors. TCRdb recomputed clones from the PCR reads via MiXCR. Of about 85,000 clones in the sample, around 7.8% were seen once. No patient had received any treatment before thyroid surgery. The sample consisted of blood. These receptor sequences come from a female donor with papillary thyroid cancer or a benign thyroid nodule (not recorded which). Some clones in this sample may be carry-over from other donors' samples.

In this sample, this clone turned up a few times. A clone one base away is much larger, so this may be a read error. The V call is TRBV6-2 or TRBV6-3, the J call TRBJ2-5, with TRBD2 matching 7 bases. Germline V lookup: CDR1 MNHEY, CDR2 SVGEGT. The junction had 8 bases not matched to a gene; V was cut back by 6 bases and J by 1 base. The CDR3 sequence is 15 residues long. CDR3 nucleotides: TGTGCCAGCAGGGGACTATCGGGGCCCCAAGAGACCCAGTACTTC. Translation gives CASRGLSGPQETQYF.

This clone was observed many times. The rearrangement links TRBV3-1 to TRBJ2-3, with TRBD1 matching over 8 bases. This CDR3 is built from 15 residues. V lost 1 base and J lost 5; bases outside the gene matches: 5. Germline V gene data show CDR1 as LGHDT and CDR2 as YNNKEL (reference sequence). The CDR3 reads CASSQGGQALDTQYF. DNA for the CDR3: TGTGCCAGCAGCCAAGGGGGACAGGCTCTAGATACGCAGTATTTT.

The V and J genes are TRBV9 and TRBJ2-5; no clear D. Germline V gives CDR1 SGDLS, CDR2 YYNGEE. The CDR3 contains 13 residues. The V end was cut by 7 bases, the J end by 1 base, with 11 bases between. The chain's CDR3 is CASASPGQETQYF. DNA for the CDR3: TGTGCCAGCGCGTCGCCGGGCCAAGAGACCCAGTACTTC.

This clone came up a few times. The chain couples TRBV20-1 to TRBJ2-3; D is ambiguous. The V and J ends lost 1 base and 7 bases respectively, with 9 bases between them. The germline CDR1 and CDR2 sequences are DFQATT and SNEGSKA (reference sequence). CDR3 length: 12 amino acids. This CDR3 is CSARVLGHTQYF. In nucleotides, the CDR3 is TGCAGTGCTAGAGTACTCGGACATACGCAGTATTTT.

Remarks on this clone: This clone may be a read error of a much larger clone one base away. This sequence joins TRBV11-2 and TRBJ2-3; a possible D gene is TRBD2 (6 bases). The germline gives CDR1 SGHAT, CDR2 FQNNGV. Trimming took off 5 bases at V and 2 bases at J, with 14 bases between the two ends. CDR3 length: 15 residues. The CDR3 DNA reads TGTGCCAGCAGCCGCGGGACCCTGCCCACAGATACGCAGTATTTT. Protein: CASSRGTLPTDTQYF.

In this sample, this clone turned up many times. CDR3 in amino acids: CASSLARAGAGELFF. CDR3 DNA sequence: TGTGCCAGCAGTTTAGCGAGGGCGGGGGCCGGGGAGCTGTTTTTT. V and J are TRBV12-3 or TRBV12-4 and TRBJ2-2, with 7 bases lining up with TRBD2. V gave up 0 bases and J gave up 6 bases; unmatched junction bases: 4. This CDR3 is 15 amino acids long.